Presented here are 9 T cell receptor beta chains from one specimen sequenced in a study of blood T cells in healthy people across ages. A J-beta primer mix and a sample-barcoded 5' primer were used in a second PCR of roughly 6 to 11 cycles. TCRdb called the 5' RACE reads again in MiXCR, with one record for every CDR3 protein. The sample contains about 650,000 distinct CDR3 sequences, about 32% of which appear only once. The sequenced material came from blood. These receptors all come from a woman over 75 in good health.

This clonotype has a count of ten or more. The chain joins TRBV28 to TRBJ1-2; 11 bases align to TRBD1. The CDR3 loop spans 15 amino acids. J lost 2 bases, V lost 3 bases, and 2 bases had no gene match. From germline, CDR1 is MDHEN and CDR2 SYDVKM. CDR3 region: CASSFRTGGNYGYTF. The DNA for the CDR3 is TGTGCCAGCAGTTTCCGGACAGGGGGCAACTATGGCTACACCTTC.

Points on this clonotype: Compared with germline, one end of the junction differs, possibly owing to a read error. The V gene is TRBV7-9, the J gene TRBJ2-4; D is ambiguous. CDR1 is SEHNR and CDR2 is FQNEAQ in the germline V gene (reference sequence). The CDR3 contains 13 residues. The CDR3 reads CASSLGGLNTQYF. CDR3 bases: TGTGCCAGCAGCTTAGGGGGTTTAAACACTCAGTACTTC.

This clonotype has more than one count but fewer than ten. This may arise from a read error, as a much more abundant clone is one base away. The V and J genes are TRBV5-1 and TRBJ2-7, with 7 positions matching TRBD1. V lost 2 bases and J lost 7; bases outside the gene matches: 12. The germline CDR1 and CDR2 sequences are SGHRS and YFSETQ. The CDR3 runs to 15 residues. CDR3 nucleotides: TGCGCCAGCAGCTTAGTGGGACAGCGCTACAATGAGCAGTACTTC. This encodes CASSLVGQRYNEQYF.

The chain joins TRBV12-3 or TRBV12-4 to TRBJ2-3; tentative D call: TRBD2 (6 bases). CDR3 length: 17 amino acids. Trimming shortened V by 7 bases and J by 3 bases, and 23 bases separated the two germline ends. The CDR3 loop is CASTLPASAMRTDTQYF. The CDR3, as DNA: TGTGCCAGCACCTTGCCTGCTAGCGCGATGAGGACAGATACGCAGTATTTT.

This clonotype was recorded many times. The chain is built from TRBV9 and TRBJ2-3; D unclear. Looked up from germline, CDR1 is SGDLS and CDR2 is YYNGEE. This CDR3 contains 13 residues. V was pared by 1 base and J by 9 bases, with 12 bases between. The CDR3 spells CASSVPPGKTQYF. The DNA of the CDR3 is TGTGCCAGCAGCGTACCCCCGGGTAAGACGCAGTATTTT.

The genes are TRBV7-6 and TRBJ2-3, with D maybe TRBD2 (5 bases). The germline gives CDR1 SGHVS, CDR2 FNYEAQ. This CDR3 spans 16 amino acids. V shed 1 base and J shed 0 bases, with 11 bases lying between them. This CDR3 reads CASSLGAEVSTDTQYF. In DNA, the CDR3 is TGTGCCAGCAGCTTAGGGGCGGAGGTTAGCACAGATACGCAGTATTTT. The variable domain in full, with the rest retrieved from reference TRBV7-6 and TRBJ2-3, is GAGVSQSPRYKVTKRGQDVALRCDPISGHVSLYWYRQALGQGPEFLTYFNYEAQQDKSGLPNDRFSAERPEGSISTLTIQRTEQRDSAMYRCASSLGAEVSTDTQYFGPGTRLTVL.

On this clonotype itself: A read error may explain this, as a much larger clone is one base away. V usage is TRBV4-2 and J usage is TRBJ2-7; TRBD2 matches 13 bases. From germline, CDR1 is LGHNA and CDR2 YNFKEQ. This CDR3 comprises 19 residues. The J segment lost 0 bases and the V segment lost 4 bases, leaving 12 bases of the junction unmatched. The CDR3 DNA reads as TGTGCCAGCAGCCCAAGTACTAGCGGGGGGGTCTCACTCTCCTACGAGCAGTACTTC. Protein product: CASSPSTSGGVSLSYEQYF.

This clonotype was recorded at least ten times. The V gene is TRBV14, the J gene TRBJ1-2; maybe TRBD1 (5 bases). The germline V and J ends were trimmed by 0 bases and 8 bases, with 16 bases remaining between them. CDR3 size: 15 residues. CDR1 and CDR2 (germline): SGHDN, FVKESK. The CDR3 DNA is TGTGCCAGCAGCCAAGATCGATTCTTCGGGGGAGGCTACACCTTC. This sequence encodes CASSQDRFFGGGYTF.

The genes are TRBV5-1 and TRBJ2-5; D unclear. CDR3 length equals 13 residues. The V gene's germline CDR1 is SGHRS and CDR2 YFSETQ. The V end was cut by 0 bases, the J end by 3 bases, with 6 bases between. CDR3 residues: CASSLVPEETQYF. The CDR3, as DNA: TGCGCCAGCAGCTTGGTTCCGGAAGAGACCCAGTACTTC.